This is a list of T cell receptor beta chains from one sample in a study of identical twins. MiXCR, applied by TCRdb to the 5' RACE reads, yields one record per CDR3 protein. In the table there are 500,000 to 600,000 distinct CDR3 sequences, 22% of which are singletons. These data also formed part of another study, on T cells expressing NK-cell markers.

Sequenced material: CD4+ T cells sorted from blood. The receptors stem from a woman between 18 and 30 years old in good health. Both conserved end residues are part of each CDR3. A D gene is named only where the DNA matches it firmly. The size field is filled for only some rows; it gives once, few, many or a size class.

D gene	clone size	J gene	V gene	CDR3 protein	CDR3 DNA
NA	few	TRBJ1-2	TRBV18	CASSPDFNYGYTF	TGTGCCAGCTCACCGGACTTTAACTATGGCTACACCTTC
TRBD1	few	TRBJ1-2	TRBV5-1	CASSLDWDRGLYGYTF	TGCGCCAGCAGCTTGGACTGGGACAGGGGGCTCTATGGCTACACCTTC
NA	NA	TRBJ2-7	TRBV7-8	CASSSFTGSYEQYF	TGTGCCAGCAGCTCATTCACGGGCTCCTACGAGCAGTACTTC
NA	NA	TRBJ2-7	TRBV20-1	CSAAQDYSYEQYF	TGCAGTGCGGCCCAGGACTACTCCTACGAGCAGTACTTC
TRBD2	many	TRBJ2-7	TRBV6-2/TRBV6-3	CASSYSGTSGYEQYF	TGTGCCAGCAGTTACTCCGGGACTAGCGGCTACGAGCAGTACTTC
TRBD2	many	TRBJ2-3	TRBV5-1	CASSPAGDIGDTQYF	TGCGCCAGCAGCCCAGCGGGGGACATAGGAGATACGCAGTATTTT
TRBD2	many	TRBJ2-1	TRBV5-1	CASSLERGTYNEQFF	TGCGCCAGCAGCTTGGAGCGGGGTACGTACAATGAGCAGTTCTTC
NA	few	TRBJ1-2	TRBV20-1	CSASGVGHGYTF	TGCAGTGCTAGCGGGGTAGGGCATGGGTACACCTTC
NA	few	TRBJ2-3	TRBV21-1	CASSKEDLPGRADTQYF	TGTGCCAGCAGCAAAGAGGACTTACCGGGCAGGGCAGATACGCAGTATTTT
NA	NA	TRBJ1-1	TRBV29-1	CSAKGDEAFF	TGCAGCGCAAAGGGGGATGAAGCTTTCTTT
TRBD2	few	TRBJ2-7	TRBV5-1	CASSPGTSGFSYEQYF	TGCGCCAGCAGCCCCGGGACTAGCGGGTTCTCCTACGAGCAGTACTTC
NA	NA	TRBJ1-1	TRBV6-5	CASSYSRRGPVGTEAFF	TGTGCCAGCAGTTACTCACGTCGGGGGCCGGTAGGGACTGAAGCTTTCTTT
NA	NA	TRBJ2-1	TRBV20-1	CSATPRFGFQFF	TGCAGTGCTACCCCTAGGTTCGGTTTTCAGTTCTTC
NA	NA	TRBJ1-1	TRBV30	CAWSYGTEAFF	TGTGCCTGGAGTTACGGGACAGAAGCTTTCTTT
NA	many	TRBJ1-2	TRBV5-5	CASSLQGGYGYTF	TGTGCCAGCAGCTTGCAGGGTGGCTATGGCTACACCTTC
NA	NA	TRBJ1-1	TRBV18	CASSPGAIHTEAFF	TGTGCCAGCTCACCAGGGGCCATACACACTGAAGCTTTCTTT
NA	NA	TRBJ2-5	TRBV20-1	CSASLRSTETQYF	TGCAGTGCTAGTTTGCGCTCTACGGAGACCCAGTACTTC
NA	NA	TRBJ1-1	TRBV5-1	CASSLAAKNTEAFF	TGCGCCAGCAGCTTGGCAGCGAAGAACACTGAAGCTTTCTTT
TRBD1	few	TRBJ2-7	TRBV5-1	CASRVDRDIGEQYF	TGCGCCAGCAGAGTGGACAGGGACATCGGCGAGCAGTACTTC
NA	NA	TRBJ2-5	TRBV5-1	CASSLFSQETQYF	TGCGCCAGCAGCTTATTCTCTCAAGAGACCCAGTACTTC
NA	NA	TRBJ2-2	TRBV3-1	CASATSRIRSGELFF	TGTGCCAGCGCCACCTCCAGGATACGGAGCGGGGAGCTGTTTTTT
NA	few	TRBJ2-1	TRBV6-5	CASRWEDGSWFF	TGTGCCAGTCGCTGGGAGGACGGAAGTTGGTTCTTC
NA	many	TRBJ2-2	TRBV12-3/TRBV12-4	CASSLRLLGELFF	TGTGCCAGCAGTTTGCGGCTGCTCGGGGAGCTGTTTTTT
TRBD1	few	TRBJ2-3	TRBV20-1	CSAILGQGGSDTQYF	TGCAGTGCTATATTAGGACAGGGGGGTTCAGATACGCAGTATTTT
NA	few	TRBJ2-3	TRBV12-3/TRBV12-4	CASSSSWGAGSLTDTQYF	TGTGCCAGCAGCTCCTCCTGGGGTGCGGGGTCTCTCACAGATACGCAGTATTTT
TRBD1	few	TRBJ2-3	TRBV5-1	CASSLEGGPGDTQYF	TGCGCCAGCAGCTTGGAAGGGGGCCCAGGAGATACGCAGTATTTT
TRBD2	few	TRBJ2-7	TRBV7-2	CASSLTSGSIYEQYF	TGTGCCAGCAGCTTGACAAGCGGGAGTATCTACGAGCAGTACTTC
TRBD2	few	TRBJ2-3	TRBV7-2	CASSPTIRTSLTDTQYF	TGTGCCAGCAGCCCAACTATCAGGACTAGCCTCACAGATACGCAGTATTTT
NA	few	TRBJ2-7	TRBV29-1	CSVTWGASEQYF	TGCAGCGTTACCTGGGGGGCCAGTGAGCAGTACTTC
NA	few	TRBJ1-1	TRBV15	CATSRDVRTEAFF	TGTGCCACCAGCAGAGATGTCCGGACTGAAGCTTTCTTT
NA	few	TRBJ2-7	TRBV20-1	CSAGQSNYEQYF	TGCAGTGCTGGACAGTCCAACTACGAGCAGTACTTC
TRBD1	few	TRBJ1-2	TRBV12-3/TRBV12-4	CASSNTGQGIYGYTF	TGTGCCAGCAGTAACACCGGACAGGGAATTTATGGCTACACCTTC
TRBD2	few	TRBJ2-1	TRBV5-8	CASILGLAGYNEQFF	TGTGCCAGCATTCTGGGACTAGCGGGCTACAATGAGCAGTTCTTC
NA	few	TRBJ1-2	TRBV15	CATSIGEGNYGYTF	TGTGCCACCAGCATCGGAGAGGGAAACTATGGCTACACCTTC
NA	few	TRBJ2-5	TRBV20-1	CSAGLGGLWETQYF	TGCAGTGCTGGGCTAGGGGGGCTTTGGGAGACCCAGTACTTC
TRBD1	NA	TRBJ2-7	TRBV2	CASRAGQGLHEQYF	TGTGCCAGCAGGGCGGGACAGGGTCTACACGAGCAGTACTTC
NA	NA	TRBJ2-7	TRBV7-9	CASSLSRGQGSEQYF	TGTGCCAGCAGCTTATCCCGGGGGCAGGGAAGCGAGCAGTACTTC
NA	few	TRBJ2-7	TRBV5-1	CASSSDGTMGEQYF	TGCGCCAGCAGCTCCGACGGTACTATGGGCGAGCAGTACTTC
NA	NA	TRBJ1-2	TRBV10-3	CATATGTPYGYTF	TGTGCCACCGCAACCGGGACACCCTATGGCTACACCTTC
TRBD1	NA	TRBJ2-7	TRBV6-5	CASSYSGTGMYEQYF	TGTGCCAGCAGTTACTCTGGGACAGGGATGTACGAGCAGTACTTC
NA	few	TRBJ2-7	TRBV5-1	CASSRGPGAVAGNYEQYF	TGCGCCAGCAGCAGGGGTCCGGGGGCTGTGGCTGGAAATTACGAGCAGTACTTC
NA	few	TRBJ2-3	TRBV7-9	CASSLGGQTDTQYF	TGTGCCAGCAGCTTAGGGGGGCAGACAGATACGCAGTATTTT
NA	NA	TRBJ2-2	TRBV9	CASSPWTATTGELFF	TGTGCCAGCAGCCCATGGACCGCCACCACCGGGGAGCTGTTTTTT
TRBD2	few	TRBJ2-1	TRBV29-1	CSVSPRGDNEQFF	TGCAGCGTTTCCCCGCGGGGGGACAATGAGCAGTTCTTC
NA	NA	TRBJ2-7	TRBV15	CATSPRALTYEQYF	TGTGCCACCAGCCCGCGGGCCCTCACCTACGAGCAGTACTTC
NA	few	TRBJ2-7	TRBV11-1	CASSSPGAGRSGAYEQYF	TGTGCCAGCAGCTCGCCAGGGGCAGGGAGGTCCGGGGCCTACGAGCAGTACTTC
NA	NA	TRBJ2-7	TRBV21-1	CASSKVNSAGGSEQYF	TGTGCCAGCAGCAAAGTTAATTCAGCGGGGGGCAGCGAGCAGTACTTC
TRBD2	few	TRBJ2-5	TRBV7-2	CASSLSSVGGETQYF	TGTGCCAGCAGCTTATCTAGCGTCGGGGGGGAGACCCAGTACTTC
NA	few	TRBJ2-1	TRBV20-1	CSASGGFSYNEQFF	TGCAGTGCTAGTGGGGGGTTCTCCTACAATGAGCAGTTCTTC
NA	many	TRBJ1-6	TRBV6-5	CASSSGTSPLHF	TGTGCCAGCAGCTCAGGGACTTCACCCCTCCACTTT
TRBD2	NA	TRBJ2-1	TRBV6-2/TRBV6-3	CASKNGLAGAHEQFF	TGTGCCAGCAAAAACGGGCTAGCGGGGGCGCATGAGCAGTTCTTC
TRBD1	few	TRBJ2-7	TRBV20-1	CSARRAGGAYYEQYF	TGCAGTGCTAGACGGGCAGGGGGCGCTTACTACGAGCAGTACTTC
NA	NA	TRBJ1-2	TRBV29-1	CSVSRGTAYGYTF	TGCAGCGTTTCGAGAGGCACCGCATATGGCTACACCTTC
NA	NA	TRBJ1-1	TRBV7-8	CASSSWDVNTEAFF	TGTGCCAGCAGCTCGTGGGATGTGAACACTGAAGCTTTCTTT
TRBD2	few	TRBJ2-3	TRBV24-1	CAAGGTTDTQYF	TGTGCCGCGGGGGGGACCACAGATACGCAGTATTTT
TRBD1	few	TRBJ2-5	TRBV20-1	CSPLDRAQETQYF	TGCAGCCCGCTAGACAGGGCCCAAGAGACCCAGTACTTC